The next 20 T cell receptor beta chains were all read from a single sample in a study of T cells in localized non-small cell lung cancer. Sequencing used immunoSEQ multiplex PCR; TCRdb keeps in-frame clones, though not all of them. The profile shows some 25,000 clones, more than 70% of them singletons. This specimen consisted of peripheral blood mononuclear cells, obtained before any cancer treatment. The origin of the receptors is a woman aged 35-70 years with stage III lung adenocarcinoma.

The CDR3, as DNA: TGTGCCAGCAGTACCGGGACTAGCGGTTACAATGAGCAGTTCTTC. Encoded protein: CASSTGTSGYNEQFF. The genes are TRBV5-8 and TRBJ2-1; 11 bases fit TRBD2. J gave up 4 bases and V 5 bases, and 5 bases lay outside the gene matches. Germline CDR1 is SGHTS and CDR2 is YDEGEE. This CDR3 spans 15 amino acids.

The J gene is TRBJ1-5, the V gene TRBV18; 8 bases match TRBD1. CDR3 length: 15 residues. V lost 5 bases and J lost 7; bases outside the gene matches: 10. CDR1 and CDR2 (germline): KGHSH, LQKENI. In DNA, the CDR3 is TGTGCCAGCTCAACCTCGACAGGGGCGGGACAGCCCCAGCATTTT. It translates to CASSTSTGAGQPQHF.

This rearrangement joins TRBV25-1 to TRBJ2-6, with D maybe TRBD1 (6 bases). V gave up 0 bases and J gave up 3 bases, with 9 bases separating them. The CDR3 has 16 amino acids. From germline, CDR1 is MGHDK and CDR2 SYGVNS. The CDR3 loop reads CASSEYRGSGANVLTF. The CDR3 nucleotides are TGTGCCAGCAGTGAATATAGGGGGAGTGGGGCCAACGTCCTGACTTTC.

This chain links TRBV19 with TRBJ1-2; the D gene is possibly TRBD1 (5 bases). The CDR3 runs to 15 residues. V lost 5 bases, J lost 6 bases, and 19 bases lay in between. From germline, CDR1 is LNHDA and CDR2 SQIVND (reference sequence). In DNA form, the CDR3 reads TGTGCCAGTAGTCCCCGGGACCGACCCATTAATGGCTACACCTTC. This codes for CASSPRDRPINGYTF.

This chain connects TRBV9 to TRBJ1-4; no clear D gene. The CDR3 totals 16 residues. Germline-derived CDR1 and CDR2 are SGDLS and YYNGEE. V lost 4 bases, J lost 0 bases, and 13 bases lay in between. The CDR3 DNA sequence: TGTGCCAGCAGCTCCCCCCGGGGAGCAACTAATGAAAAACTGTTTTTT. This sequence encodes CASSSPRGATNEKLFF.

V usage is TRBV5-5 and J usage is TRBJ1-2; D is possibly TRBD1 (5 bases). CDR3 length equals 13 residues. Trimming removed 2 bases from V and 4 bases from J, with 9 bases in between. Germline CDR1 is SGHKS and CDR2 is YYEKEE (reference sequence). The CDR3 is CASSFGDGYGYTF. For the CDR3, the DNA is TGTGCCAGCAGCTTCGGGGACGGCTATGGCTACACCTTC. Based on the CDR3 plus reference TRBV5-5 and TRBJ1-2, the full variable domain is DAGVTQSPTHLIKTRGQQVTLRCSPISGHKSVSWYQQVLGQGPQFIFQYYEKEERGRGNFPDRFSARQFPNYSSELNVNALLLGDSALYLCASSFGDGYGYTFGSGTRLTVV.

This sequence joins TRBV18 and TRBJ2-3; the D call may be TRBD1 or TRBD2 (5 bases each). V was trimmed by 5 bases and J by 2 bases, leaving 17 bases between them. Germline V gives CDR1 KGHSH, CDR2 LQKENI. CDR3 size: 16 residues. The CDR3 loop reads CASSSDPGASTDTQYF. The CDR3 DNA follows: TGTGCCAGCTCATCAGACCCCGGGGCTTCCACAGATACGCAGTATTTT. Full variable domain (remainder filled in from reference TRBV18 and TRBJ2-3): NAGVMQNPRHLVRRRGQEARLRCSPMKGHSHVYWYRQLPEEGLKFMVYLQKENIIDESGMPKERFSAEFPKEGPSILRIQQVVRGDSAAYFCASSSDPGASTDTQYFGPGTRLTVL.

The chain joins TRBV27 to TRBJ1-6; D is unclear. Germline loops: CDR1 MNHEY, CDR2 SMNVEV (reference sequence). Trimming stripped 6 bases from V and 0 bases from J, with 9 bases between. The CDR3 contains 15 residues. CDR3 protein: CASSPQSSYNSPLHF. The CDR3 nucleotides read TGTGCCAGCAGCCCACAGAGCTCCTATAATTCACCCCTCCACTTT.

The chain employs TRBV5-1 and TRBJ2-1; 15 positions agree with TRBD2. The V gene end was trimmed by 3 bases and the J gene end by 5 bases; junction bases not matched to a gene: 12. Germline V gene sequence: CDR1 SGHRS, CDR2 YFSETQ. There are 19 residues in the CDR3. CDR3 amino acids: CASSWRPGLAGGRNNEQFF. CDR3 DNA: TGCGCCAGCAGCTGGAGACCGGGACTAGCGGGAGGCCGAAACAATGAGCAGTTCTTC.

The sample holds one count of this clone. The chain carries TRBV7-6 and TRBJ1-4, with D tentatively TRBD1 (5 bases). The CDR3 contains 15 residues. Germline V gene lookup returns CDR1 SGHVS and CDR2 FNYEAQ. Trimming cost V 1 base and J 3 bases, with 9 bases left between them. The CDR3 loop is CASSLELGANEKLFF. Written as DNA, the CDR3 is TGTGCCAGCAGCTTAGAATTGGGGGCTAATGAAAAACTGTTTTTT.

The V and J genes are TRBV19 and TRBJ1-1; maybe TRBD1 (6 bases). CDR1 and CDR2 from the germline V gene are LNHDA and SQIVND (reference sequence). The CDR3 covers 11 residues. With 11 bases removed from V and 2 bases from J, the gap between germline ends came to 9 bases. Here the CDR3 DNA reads TGTGCCGCCGGGGGCAACACTGAAGCTTTCTTT. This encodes CAAGGNTEAFF.

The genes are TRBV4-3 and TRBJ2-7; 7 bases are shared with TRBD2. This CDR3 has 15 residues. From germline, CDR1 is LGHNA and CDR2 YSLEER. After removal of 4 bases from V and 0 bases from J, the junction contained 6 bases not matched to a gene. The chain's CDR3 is CASSPLAGSSYEQYF. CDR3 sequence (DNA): TGCGCCAGCAGCCCATTAGCGGGTTCCTCCTACGAGCAGTACTTC.

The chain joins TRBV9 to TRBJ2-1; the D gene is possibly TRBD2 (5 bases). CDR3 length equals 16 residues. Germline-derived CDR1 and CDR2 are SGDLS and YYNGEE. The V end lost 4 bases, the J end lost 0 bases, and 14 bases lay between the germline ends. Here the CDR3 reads CASSLGGASSYNEQFF. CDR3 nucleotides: TGTGCCAGCAGCCTCGGAGGCGCCAGCTCCTACAATGAGCAGTTCTTC. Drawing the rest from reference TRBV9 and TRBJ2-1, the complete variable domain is DSGVTQTPKHLITATGQRVTLRCSPRSGDLSVYWYQQSLDQGLQFLIQYYNGEERAKGNILERFSAQQFPDLHSELNLSSLELGDSALYFCASSLGGASSYNEQFFGPGTRLTVL.

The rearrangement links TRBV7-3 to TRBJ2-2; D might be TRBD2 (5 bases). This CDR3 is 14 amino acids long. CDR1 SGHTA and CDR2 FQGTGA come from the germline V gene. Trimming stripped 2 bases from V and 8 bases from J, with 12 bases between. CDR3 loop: CASSLSVGEGELFF. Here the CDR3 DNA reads TGTGCCAGCAGCTTATCGGTTGGGGAGGGGGAGCTGTTTTTT.

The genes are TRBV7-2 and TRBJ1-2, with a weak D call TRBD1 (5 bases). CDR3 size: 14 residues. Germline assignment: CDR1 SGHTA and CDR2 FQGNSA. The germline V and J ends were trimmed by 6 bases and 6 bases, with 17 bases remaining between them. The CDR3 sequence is CASSPGLGANGYTF. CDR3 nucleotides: TGTGCCAGCAGTCCCGGGCTCGGGGCGAATGGCTACACCTTC.

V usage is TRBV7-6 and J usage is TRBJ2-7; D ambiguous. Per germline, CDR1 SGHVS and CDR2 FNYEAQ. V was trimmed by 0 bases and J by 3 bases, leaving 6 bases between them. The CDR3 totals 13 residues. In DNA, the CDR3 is TGTGCCAGCAGCTTAGCGGGTGGCTACGAGCAGTACTTC. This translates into CASSLAGGYEQYF. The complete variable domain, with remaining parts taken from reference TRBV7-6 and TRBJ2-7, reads GAGVSQSPRYKVTKRGQDVALRCDPISGHVSLYWYRQALGQGPEFLTYFNYEAQQDKSGLPNDRFSAERPEGSISTLTIQRTEQRDSAMYRCASSLAGGYEQYFGPGTRLTVT.

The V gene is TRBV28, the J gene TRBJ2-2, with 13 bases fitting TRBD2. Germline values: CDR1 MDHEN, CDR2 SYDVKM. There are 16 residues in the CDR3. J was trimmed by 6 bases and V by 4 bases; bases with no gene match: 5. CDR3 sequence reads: CASSSTSGRRAGELFF. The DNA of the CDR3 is TGTGCCAGCAGTTCGACTAGCGGGAGGAGGGCCGGGGAGCTGTTTTTT.

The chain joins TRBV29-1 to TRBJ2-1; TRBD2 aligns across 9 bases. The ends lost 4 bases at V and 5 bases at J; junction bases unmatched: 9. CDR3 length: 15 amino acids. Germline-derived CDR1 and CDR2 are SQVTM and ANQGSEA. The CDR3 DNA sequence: TGCAGCGTTGGAAAAGGGACTAGCATAAACAATGAGCAGTTCTTC. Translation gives CSVGKGTSINNEQFF.

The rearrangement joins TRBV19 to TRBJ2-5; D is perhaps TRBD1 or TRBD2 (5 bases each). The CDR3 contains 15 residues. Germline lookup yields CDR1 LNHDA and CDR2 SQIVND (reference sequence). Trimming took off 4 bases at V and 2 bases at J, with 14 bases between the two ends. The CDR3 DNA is TGTGCCAGTAGTAACTCCGGGGCTAGGCAAGAGACCCAGTACTTC. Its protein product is CASSNSGARQETQYF.

The DNA for the CDR3 is TGTGCCAGCAGCCAGGACCGCGGCCCCTATGGCTACACCTTC. Protein product: CASSQDRGPYGYTF. The genes are TRBV7-2 and TRBJ1-2; no clear D gene. The V gene's germline CDR1 is SGHTA and CDR2 FQGNSA. This CDR3 is 14 amino acids long. V was shortened by 5 bases and J by 4 bases, with 14 bases between the two germline ends.